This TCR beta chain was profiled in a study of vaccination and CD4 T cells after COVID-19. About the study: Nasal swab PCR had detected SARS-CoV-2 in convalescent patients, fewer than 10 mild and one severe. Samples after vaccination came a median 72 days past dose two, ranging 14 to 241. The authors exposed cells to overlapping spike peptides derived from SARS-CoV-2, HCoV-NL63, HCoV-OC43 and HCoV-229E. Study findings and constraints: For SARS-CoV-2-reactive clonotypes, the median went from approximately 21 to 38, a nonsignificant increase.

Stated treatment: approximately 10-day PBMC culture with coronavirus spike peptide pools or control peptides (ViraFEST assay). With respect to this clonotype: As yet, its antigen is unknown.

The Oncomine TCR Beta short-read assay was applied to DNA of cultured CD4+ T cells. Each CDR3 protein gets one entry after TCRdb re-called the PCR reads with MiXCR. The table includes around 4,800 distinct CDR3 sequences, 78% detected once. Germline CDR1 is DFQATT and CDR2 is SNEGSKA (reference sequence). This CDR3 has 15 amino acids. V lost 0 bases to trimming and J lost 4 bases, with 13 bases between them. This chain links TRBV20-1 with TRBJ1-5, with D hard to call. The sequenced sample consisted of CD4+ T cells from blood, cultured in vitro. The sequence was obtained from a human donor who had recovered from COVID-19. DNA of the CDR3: TGCAGTGCTAGAGATCCCCTTACGAAAAATCAGCCCCAGCATTTT. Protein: CSARDPLTKNQPQHF.